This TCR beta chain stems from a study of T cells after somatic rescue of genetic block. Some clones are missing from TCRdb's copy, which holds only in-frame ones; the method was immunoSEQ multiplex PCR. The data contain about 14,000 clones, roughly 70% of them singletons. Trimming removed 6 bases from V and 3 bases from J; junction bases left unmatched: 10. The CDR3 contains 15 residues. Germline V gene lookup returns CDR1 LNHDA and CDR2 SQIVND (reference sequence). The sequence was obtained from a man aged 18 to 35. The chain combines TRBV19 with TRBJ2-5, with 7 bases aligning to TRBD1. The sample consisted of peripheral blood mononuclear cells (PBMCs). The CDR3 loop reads CASSLSGTAKETQYF. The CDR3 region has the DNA TGTGCCAGTAGCCTTTCCGGGACAGCCAAAGAGACCCAGTACTTC. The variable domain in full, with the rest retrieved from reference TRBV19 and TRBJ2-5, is DGGITQSPKYLFRKEGQNVTLSCEQNLNHDAMYWYRQDPGQGLRLIYYSQIVNDFQKGDIAEGYSVSREKKESFPLTVTSAQKNPTAFYLCASSLSGTAKETQYFGPGTRLLVL.